A single sample gave rise to the 5 T cell receptor beta chains below, sequenced in a study of blood T cell repertoires in COVID-19. The protocol was immunoSEQ multiplex PCR, while the TCRdb copy is restricted to in-frame clones and leaves out a portion. The sample yields hundreds of thousands of clones, 88% seen once. Sequenced sample: PBMCs or T cells enriched from blood (not recorded which). These receptors all come from a woman in her fifties or sixties who had recovered from COVID-19.

In the case of this clone: Other DNA sequences in this specimen translate into the identical CDR3. The rearrangement uses TRBV27 and TRBJ1-5, with a weak D call TRBD1 (6 bases). This CDR3 region has 13 residues. CDR1 MNHEY and CDR2 SMNVEV come from the germline V gene (reference sequence). The V end was cut by 2 bases, the J end by 7 bases, with 9 bases between. The CDR3 nucleotides read TGTGCCAGCAGTTTAAGAGGGGGACAGCCCCAGCATTTT. Its protein is CASSLRGGQPQHF.

The chain links TRBV5-1 to TRBJ1-1, with D perhaps matching TRBD1 (5 bases). V was shortened by 0 bases and J by 4 bases, with 13 bases between the two germline ends. There are 15 residues in the CDR3. The germline V gene encodes CDR1 SGHRS and CDR2 YFSETQ. The CDR3 spells CASSLVSRVGTEAFF. Here the CDR3 DNA reads TGCGCCAGCAGCTTGGTTTCCAGGGTGGGCACTGAAGCTTTCTTT.

This clone was seen a single time. The V call is TRBV3-1 (or the pseudogene TRBV3-2), the J call TRBJ1-1, with TRBD1 identical over 10 bases. The CDR3 extends over 20 amino acids. CDR1 and CDR2 (germline): LGHDT, YNNKEL (reference sequence). Trimming cost V 0 bases and J 1 base; bases outside gene matches: 14. The CDR3: CASSQDHSRRQGARNTEAFF. For the CDR3, the DNA is TGTGCCAGCAGCCAAGATCACAGTCGAAGACAGGGGGCCAGGAACACTGAAGCTTTCTTT.

The chain links TRBV21-1 to TRBJ2-4; the tabulated D call, TRBD1, remains unverified against the DNA. TRBV21-1 is marked as a pseudogene. The CDR3 totals 20 residues. This chain's CDR3 is CASSPSRFVRGLGAKNIQYF. The CDR3 DNA reads as TGTGCCAGCAGTCCCTCCCGGTTTGTCAGGGGGCTTGGGGCCAAAAACATTCAGTACTTC.

This clone was seen a single time. The V call is TRBV4-3, the J call TRBJ2-3, with 7 bases identical to TRBD1. V shed 4 bases and J 3 bases; nucleotides not matched to a gene: 4. CDR1 is LGHNA, CDR2 YSLEER, per germline. This CDR3 is built from 14 residues. The CDR3 spells CASSPSRGTDTQYF. The DNA of the CDR3 is TGCGCCAGCAGCCCAAGCAGGGGGACAGATACGCAGTATTTT.